A single sample is the source of the 6 T cell receptor beta chains below, sequenced in a study of Graves' ophthalmopathy and Graves' hyperthyroidism. As the template, RNA transcripts were used to amplify TCR beta CDR3 regions. After a first-round RT-PCR with HTBI primers, a second-round multiplex PCR was run. TCRdb itself ran the multiplex PCR reads through MiXCR, one entry per CDR3 protein. The data hold 450,000 to 600,000 distinct CDR3 sequences, with less than 40% observed a single time. Material: peripheral blood or thyroid tissue (not recorded which). The receptors stem from an adult man with Graves' hyperthyroidism.

This clonotype was observed at least ten times. V is TRBV7-6 and J is TRBJ1-4; D ambiguous. V was pared by 5 bases and J by 7 bases, with 17 bases between. The CDR3 contains 15 residues. The germline V gene has CDR1 SGHVS and CDR2 FNYEAQ. CDR3 bases: TGTGCCAGCAGCGCCCGTCGCGGTTGGGTTGAAAAACTGTTTTTT. Its translation is CASSARRGWVEKLFF.

This chain joins TRBV29-1 and TRBJ1-3; 7 bases fit TRBD1. The CDR3 loop spans 13 amino acids. The V and J ends lost 7 bases and 3 bases, in that order; junction bases with no gene match: 6. CDR1 is SQVTM, CDR2 ANQGSEA, per germline. The CDR3 is CSETTGFGNTIYF. CDR3 coding DNA: TGCAGCGAAACGACAGGGTTTGGAAACACCATATATTTT.

Of note for this clonotype: A read error may account for a junction end that differs from germline. The rearrangement joins TRBV20-1 to TRBJ2-2; 10 bases line up with TRBD2. CDR3 length: 15 amino acids. Per germline, CDR1 DFQATT and CDR2 SNEGSKA (reference sequence). The CDR3 DNA sequence: TGCAGTGCTAGAACGGCTAGCGGGAGCTGGAATGAGCAGTTTTTT. Translation gives CSARTASGSWNEQFF.

The chain carries TRBV12-3 or TRBV12-4 and TRBJ1-2; possible D gene TRBD1, 5 bases. V was pared by 7 bases and J by 8 bases, with 14 bases between. This CDR3 has 12 residues. The CDR3 nucleotides are TGTGCCAGCACCCTGGGGGGTGGCGGCTACACCTTC. The encoded protein is CASTLGGGGYTF.

This clonotype was seen ten or more times. This chain connects TRBV12-3 or TRBV12-4 to TRBJ2-2, with D perhaps assigned TRBD1 or TRBD2 (6 bases each). The CDR3 spans 14 residues. Trimming took 1 base from V and 6 from J, leaving 9 bases between them. CDR3 sequence reads: CASSLEGEAGELFF. Here the CDR3 DNA reads TGTGCCAGCAGTTTAGAGGGGGAGGCCGGGGAGCTGTTTTTT.

As to this clonotype: This may be a read error, as it is one base from a much larger clone. V usage is TRBV7-3 and J usage is TRBJ2-7, with unresolved D. The assigned J gene may be wrong: the sequence end matches TRBJ2-1 better. The CDR3 length is 13 residues. Germline CDR1 and CDR2: SGHTA and FQGTGA. The CDR3 loop reads CASSPFSHYEQFF. CDR3 coding DNA: TGCGCCAGCAGCCCCTTCTCTCACTACGAGCAGTTCTTC.